The 16 T cell receptor beta chains in this list originate from one sample, sequenced in a study of T-cell reconstitution after alpha-beta-depleted transplantation in children (dated by TCRdb to about 2016). The sample's treatment or condition label is to be understood as: allogeneic hematopoietic cell transplantation with graft depleted of TCRalphabeta T cells and CD19 B cells. The library was produced with PCR. The sample was run on an Illumina HiSeq 2500. Molecular barcoding was employed in the preparation of TCR libraries, with unique molecular identifiers being used to normalize TCRbeta repertoire quantification. TCRdb applied fastp at Q25 and MiXCR to the public reads, then kept only in-frame beta chains. A single entry per CDR3 protein holds the most common genes and DNA from its merged rows. The sample includes under 250,000 distinct CDR3 sequences, with about 7% observed a single time. Clones ranked in the top ten supply just over 5.5% of the sample.

The sample consisted of PBMCs, taken before TCRalphabeta/CD19-depleted stem cell transplant. The origin of the receptors is a boy younger than 10 with acute lymphoblastic leukemia, due to receive a stem cell transplant.

This clonotype was recorded many times. The CDR3 loop reads CASRPDRGHTGELFF. The DNA for the CDR3 is TGTGCCAGCAGACCCGACAGGGGGCACACCGGGGAGCTGTTTTTT. This sequence joins TRBV6-1 and TRBJ2-2; 10 positions agree with TRBD1. The J segment lost 3 bases and the V segment lost 6 bases, leaving 4 bases of the junction unmatched. The CDR3 runs to 15 residues. Germline V gene data show CDR1 as MNHNS and CDR2 as SASEGT.

This clonotype was detected many times. The chain couples TRBV2 to TRBJ2-7; D is unclear. V was cut by 8 bases and J by 6 bases, with 8 bases left in between. Germline V lookup: CDR1 SNHLY, CDR2 FYNNEI. The CDR3 contains 10 residues. DNA for the CDR3: TGTGCCAGCGGAAAATCCGAGCAGTACTTC. As protein: CASGKSEQYF.

This clonotype was detected ten times or more. This chain connects TRBV29-1 to TRBJ1-1; D unclear. Germline CDR1 is SQVTM and CDR2 is ANQGSEA. V shed 1 base and J shed 6 bases, with 3 bases lying between them. This CDR3 is 10 amino acids long. The CDR3 sequence: CSVEGAEAFF. DNA for the CDR3: TGCAGCGTTGAAGGGGCTGAAGCTTTCTTT.

This clonotype was detected many times. This chain links TRBV27 with TRBJ2-6, with 8 bases lining up with TRBD1. The CDR3 is 17 amino acids. The V segment lost 6 bases and the J segment 0 bases; nucleotides outside the gene matches: 7. Germline V gene lookup returns CDR1 MNHEY and CDR2 SMNVEV (reference sequence). CDR3 loop: CASSLGTGLSGANVLTF. DNA of the CDR3: TGTGCCAGCAGCCTGGGGACAGGCCTCTCTGGGGCCAACGTCCTGACTTTC.

This clonotype has at least ten counts. V usage is TRBV5-1 and J usage is TRBJ2-4; the D gene is possibly TRBD2 (5 bases). Trimming took 1 base from V and 8 from J, leaving 16 bases between them. This CDR3 is 15 amino acids long. The germline gives CDR1 SGHRS, CDR2 YFSETQ. CDR3 residues: CASSLRGITSDIQYF. As DNA, the CDR3 is TGCGCCAGCAGCTTGCGAGGGATAACGTCGGACATTCAGTACTTC.

This clonotype was counted at least ten times. V gene TRBV5-1 combines with J gene TRBJ1-2; D is unclear. Trimming left V 2 bases short and J 8 bases short, with 13 bases between. CDR1 and CDR2 (germline): SGHRS, YFSETQ. The CDR3 consists of 13 residues. In DNA, the CDR3 is TGCGCCAGCAGCTTCGAGGGAATGGAGGGCTACACCTTC. This gives the protein CASSFEGMEGYTF.

V usage is TRBV28 and J usage is TRBJ1-1; D is unresolved. Per the germline V gene, CDR1 is MDHEN and CDR2 is SYDVKM. V dropped 6 bases and J dropped 5 bases, with 13 bases sitting between them. The CDR3 has 13 residues. CDR3: CASSLTLRTEAFF. CDR3 bases: TGTGCCAGCAGCTTAACGTTGAGGACTGAAGCTTTCTTT.

V gene TRBV29-1 combines with J gene TRBJ1-5; 8 bases fit TRBD1. Germline V gives CDR1 SQVTM, CDR2 ANQGSEA. The J segment lost 3 bases and the V segment lost 6 bases, leaving 4 bases of the junction unmatched. CDR3 size: 13 residues. DNA of the CDR3: TGCAGCGTGAGGGGACAGGCCAATCAGCCCCAGCATTTT. This codes for CSVRGQANQPQHF. Based on the CDR3 plus reference TRBV29-1 and TRBJ1-5, the full variable domain is SAVISQKPSRDICQRGTSLTIQCQVDSQVTMMFWYRQQPGQSLTLIATANQGSEATYESGFVIDKFPISRPNLTFSTLTVSNMSPEDSSIYLCSVRGQANQPQHFGDGTRLSIL.

This clonotype was observed at least ten times. The rearrangement uses TRBV28 and TRBJ2-5; the match to TRBD1 covers 8 bases. The V and J ends lost 5 bases and 1 base, in that order; junction bases with no gene match: 6. CDR1 and CDR2 from the germline V gene are MDHEN and SYDVKM. The CDR3 is made up of 15 amino acids. The CDR3 reads CASSNDRGSQETQYF. In DNA, the CDR3 is TGTGCCAGCAGTAATGACAGGGGATCCCAAGAGACCCAGTACTTC.

This clonotype was counted many times. The V gene is TRBV7-1, the J gene TRBJ2-2; 12 bases match TRBD2. TRBV7-1 is marked as an open reading frame, function uncertain. With V trimmed by 3 bases and J by 2 bases, 19 bases remained unmatched. CDR3 length: 22 amino acids. CDR3 DNA sequence: TGTGCCAGCAGCTCCCCGGTTCATAAAGGACTAGCGGGGCGCTATAACACCGGGGAGCTGTTTTTT. It translates to CASSSPVHKGLAGRYNTGELFF.

This rearrangement joins TRBV7-2 to TRBJ2-7; 11 bases line up with TRBD2. Looked up from germline, CDR1 is SGHTA and CDR2 is FQGNSA. V was pared by 5 bases and J by 2 bases, with 8 bases of the junction left unmatched. The CDR3 spans 16 residues. The CDR3: CASSPPPGLAAYEQYF. CDR3 nucleotides: TGTGCCAGCAGCCCTCCTCCGGGACTAGCGGCCTACGAGCAGTACTTC.

In DNA form, the CDR3 reads TGCAGTGCTAGACGACCGGGGGAGAACACCGGGGAGCTGTTTTTT. Translation: CSARRPGENTGELFF. The chain uses TRBV20-1 and TRBJ2-2; perhaps TRBD2 as D (6 bases). This CDR3 contains 15 residues. CDR1 is DFQATT, CDR2 SNEGSKA, per germline (reference sequence). Trimming pared 2 bases from V and 1 base from J, leaving 11 bases between.

This clonotype was recorded a few times. The genes are TRBV3-1 and TRBJ2-4; D assignment may be TRBD1 or TRBD2 (5 bases each). CDR3 length: 13 residues. Germline loops: CDR1 LGHDT, CDR2 YNNKEL (reference sequence). The V end lost 4 bases, the J end lost 6 bases, and 10 bases lay between the germline ends. The CDR3 spells CASSRDPANIQYF. For the CDR3, the DNA is TGTGCCAGCAGCCGGGACCCAGCAAACATTCAGTACTTC.

This clonotype appeared a few times. The junction does not match germline at one end; this may be a read error. The chain employs TRBV4-3 and TRBJ2-5; 14 bases align to TRBD2. Germline V gene sequence: CDR1 LGHNA, CDR2 YSLEER. CDR3 length: 15 residues. CDR3 in amino acids: CASSQETGLAGGLDF. CDR3 in DNA: TGCGCCAGCAGCCAAGAAACCGGACTAGCGGGGGGCCTCGACTTC.

Ten or more counts support this clonotype. The J gene is TRBJ1-3, the V gene TRBV6-5; tentative D call: TRBD1 (5 bases). CDR1 and CDR2 (germline): MNHEY, SVGAGI. The V end lost 0 bases, the J end lost 1 base, and 10 bases lay between the germline ends. This CDR3 region has 16 residues. CDR3 residues: CASSYSGGMSGNTIYF. The CDR3 DNA is TGTGCCAGCAGTTACTCTGGGGGGATGTCTGGAAACACCATATATTTT.

This clonotype was counted many times. The genes are TRBV28 and TRBJ2-1; 12 bases map to TRBD2. The V and J ends lost 5 bases and 8 bases, in that order; junction bases with no gene match: 10. CDR3 length: 16 residues. Germline V lookup: CDR1 MDHEN, CDR2 SYDVKM. CDR3 loop: CASSLWASGGAYEQFF. The CDR3 DNA is TGTGCCAGCAGTCTGTGGGCTAGCGGGGGGGCCTATGAGCAGTTCTTC.